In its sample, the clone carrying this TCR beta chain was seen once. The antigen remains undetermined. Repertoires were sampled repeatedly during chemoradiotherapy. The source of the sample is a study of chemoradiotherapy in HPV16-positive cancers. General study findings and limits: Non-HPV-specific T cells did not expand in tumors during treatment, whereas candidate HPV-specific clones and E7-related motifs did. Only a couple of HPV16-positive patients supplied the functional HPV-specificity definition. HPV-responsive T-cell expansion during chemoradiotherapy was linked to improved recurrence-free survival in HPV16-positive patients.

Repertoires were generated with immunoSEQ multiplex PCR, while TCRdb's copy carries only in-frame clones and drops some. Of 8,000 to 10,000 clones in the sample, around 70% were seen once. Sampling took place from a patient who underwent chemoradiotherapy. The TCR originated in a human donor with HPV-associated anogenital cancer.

The CDR3 nucleotides read TGTGCCAGCGGGAGAGGAGGCAACTATGGCTACACCTTC. Its translation is CASGRGGNYGYTF. The rearrangement uses TRBV5-5 and TRBJ1-2; no clear D gene. V was trimmed by 7 bases and J by 2 bases, leaving 12 bases between them. Looked up from germline, CDR1 is SGHKS and CDR2 is YYEKEE (reference sequence). The CDR3 runs to 13 residues. Looking up the rest from reference TRBV5-5 and TRBJ1-2 gives the full variable domain: DAGVTQSPTHLIKTRGQQVTLRCSPISGHKSVSWYQQVLGQGPQFIFQYYEKEERGRGNFPDRFSARQFPNYSSELNVNALLLGDSALYLCASGRGGNYGYTFGSGTRLTVV.